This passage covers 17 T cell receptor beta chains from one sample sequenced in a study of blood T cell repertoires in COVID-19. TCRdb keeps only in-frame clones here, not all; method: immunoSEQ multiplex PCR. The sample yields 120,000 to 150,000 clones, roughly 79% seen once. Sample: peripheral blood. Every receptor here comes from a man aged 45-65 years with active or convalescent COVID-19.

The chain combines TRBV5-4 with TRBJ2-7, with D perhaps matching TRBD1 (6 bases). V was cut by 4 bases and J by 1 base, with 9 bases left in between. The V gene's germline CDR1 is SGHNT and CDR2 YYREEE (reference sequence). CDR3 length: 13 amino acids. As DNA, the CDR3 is TGTGCCAGCAGCCCAGGACAGTCCTACGAGCAGTACTTC. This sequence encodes CASSPGQSYEQYF.

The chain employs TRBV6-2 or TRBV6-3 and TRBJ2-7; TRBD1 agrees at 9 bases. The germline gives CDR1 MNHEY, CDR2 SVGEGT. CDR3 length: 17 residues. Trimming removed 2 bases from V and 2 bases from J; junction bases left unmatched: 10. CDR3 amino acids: CASSYTITGQGAYEQYF. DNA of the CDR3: TGTGCCAGCAGTTACACAATCACGGGACAGGGCGCCTACGAGCAGTACTTC.

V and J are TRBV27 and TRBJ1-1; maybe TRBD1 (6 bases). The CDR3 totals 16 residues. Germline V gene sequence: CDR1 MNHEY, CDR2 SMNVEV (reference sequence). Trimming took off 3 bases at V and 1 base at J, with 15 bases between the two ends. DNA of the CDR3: TGTGCCAGCAGTTTGGGGGGGGCGTGGGCGAACACTGAAGCTTTCTTT. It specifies CASSLGGAWANTEAFF.

CDR3 DNA: TGCGCCAGCAGCCGAATGGAGCGAGAGACCCAGTACTTC. Translated: CASSRMERETQYF. The rearrangement joins TRBV4-1 to TRBJ2-5; D not certain. Trimming shortened V by 4 bases and J by 4 bases, and 10 bases separated the two germline ends. Germline values: CDR1 MGHRA, CDR2 YSYEKL. The CDR3 has 13 residues.

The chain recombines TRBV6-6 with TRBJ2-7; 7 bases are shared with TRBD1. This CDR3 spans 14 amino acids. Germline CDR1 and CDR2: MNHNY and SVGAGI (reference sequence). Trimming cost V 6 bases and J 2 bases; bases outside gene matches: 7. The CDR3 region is CASRPTGAAYEQYF. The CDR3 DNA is TGTGCCAGCAGGCCTACAGGGGCTGCCTACGAGCAGTACTTC.

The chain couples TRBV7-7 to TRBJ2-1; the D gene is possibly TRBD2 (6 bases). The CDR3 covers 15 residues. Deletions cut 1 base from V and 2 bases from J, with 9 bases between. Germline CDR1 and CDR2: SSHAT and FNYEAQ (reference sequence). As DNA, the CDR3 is TGTGCCAGCAGCTTAGACGGGAGTGCCTACAATGAGCAGTTCTTC. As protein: CASSLDGSAYNEQFF.

CDR3 in DNA: TGTGCCAGCAGTTTGGGGCAGGACACTGAAGCTTTCTTT. Translated, it gives CASSLGQDTEAFF. This chain links TRBV12-3 or TRBV12-4 with TRBJ1-1; a possible D gene is TRBD1 (5 bases). This CDR3 region has 13 residues. The V end lost 3 bases, the J end lost 3 bases, and 8 bases lay between the germline ends.

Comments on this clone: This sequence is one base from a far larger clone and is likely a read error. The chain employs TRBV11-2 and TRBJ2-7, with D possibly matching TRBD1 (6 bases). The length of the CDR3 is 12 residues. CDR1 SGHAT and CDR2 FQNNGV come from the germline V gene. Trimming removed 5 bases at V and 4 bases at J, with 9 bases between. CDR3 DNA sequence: TGTGCCAGCAGCCCCACAGGGTACGAGCAGTACTTC. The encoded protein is CASSPTGYEQYF. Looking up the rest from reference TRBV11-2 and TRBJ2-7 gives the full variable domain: EAGVAQSPRYKIIEKRQSVAFWCNPISGHATLYWYQQILGQGPKLLIQFQNNGVVDDSQLPKDRFSAERLKGVDSTLKIQPAKLEDSAVYLCASSPTGYEQYFGPGTRLTVT.

As DNA, the CDR3 is TGTGCCAGCAGCTCCCGGGACTCGGCAAACAATGAGCAGTTCTTC. Its translation: CASSSRDSANNEQFF. This rearrangement joins TRBV5-4 to TRBJ2-1; perhaps TRBD2 as D (6 bases). Germline lookup yields CDR1 SGHNT and CDR2 YYREEE (reference sequence). CDR3 length equals 15 residues. Trimming removed 3 bases from V and 5 bases from J, with 15 bases in between.

The CDR3 DNA sequence: TGTGCCAGCCGTACGGGCAGGGAGGGTGAAAAACTGTTTTTT. Its translation is CASRTGREGEKLFF. This chain joins TRBV27 and TRBJ1-4; D is possibly TRBD1 (5 bases). This CDR3 region has 14 residues. Germline loops: CDR1 MNHEY, CDR2 SMNVEV (reference sequence). The V and J ends lost 8 bases and 7 bases respectively, with 17 bases between them. Full variable domain (outside the CDR3, taken from reference TRBV27 and TRBJ1-4): EAQVTQNPRYLITVTGKKLTVTCSQNMNHEYMSWYRQDPGLGLRQIYYSMNVEVTDKGDVPEGYKVSRKEKRNFPLILESPSPNQTSLYFCASRTGREGEKLFFGSGTQLSVL.

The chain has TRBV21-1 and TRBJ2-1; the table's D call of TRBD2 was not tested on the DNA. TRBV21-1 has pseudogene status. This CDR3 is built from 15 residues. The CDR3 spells CASSKARAGSWEQFF. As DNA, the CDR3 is TGTGCCAGCAGCAAAGCGAGGGCCGGTTCATGGGAGCAGTTCTTC.

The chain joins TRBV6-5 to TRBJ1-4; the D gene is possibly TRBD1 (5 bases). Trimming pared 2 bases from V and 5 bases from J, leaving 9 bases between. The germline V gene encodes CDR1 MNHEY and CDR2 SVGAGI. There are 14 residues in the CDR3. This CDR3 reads CASSYREGNEKLFF. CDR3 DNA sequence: TGTGCCAGCAGTTACAGGGAGGGGAATGAAAAACTGTTTTTT.

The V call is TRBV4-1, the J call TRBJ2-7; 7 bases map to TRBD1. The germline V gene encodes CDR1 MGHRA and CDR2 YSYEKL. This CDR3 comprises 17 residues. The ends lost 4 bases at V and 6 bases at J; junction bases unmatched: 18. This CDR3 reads CASSRFGQAPVGSEQYF. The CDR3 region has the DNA TGCGCCAGCAGCCGTTTCGGACAGGCCCCCGTGGGATCCGAGCAGTACTTC.

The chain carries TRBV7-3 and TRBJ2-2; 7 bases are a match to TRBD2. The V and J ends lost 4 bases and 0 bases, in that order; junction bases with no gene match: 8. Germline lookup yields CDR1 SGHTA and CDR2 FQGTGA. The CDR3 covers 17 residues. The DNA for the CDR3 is TGTGCCAGCAGCTCCCAGGTCAGCGGGGCGAACACCGGGGAGCTGTTTTTT. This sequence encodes CASSSQVSGANTGELFF.

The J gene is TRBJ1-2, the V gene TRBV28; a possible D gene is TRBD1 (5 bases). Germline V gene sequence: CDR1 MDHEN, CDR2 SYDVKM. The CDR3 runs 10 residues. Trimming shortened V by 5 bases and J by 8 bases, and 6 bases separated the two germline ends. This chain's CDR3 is CASSRGGYTF. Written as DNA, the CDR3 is TGTGCCAGCAGTAGGGGAGGCTACACCTTC.

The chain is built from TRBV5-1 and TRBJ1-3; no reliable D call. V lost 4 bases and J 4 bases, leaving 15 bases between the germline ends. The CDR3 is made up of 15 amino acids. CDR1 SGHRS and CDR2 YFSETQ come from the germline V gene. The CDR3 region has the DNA TGCGCCAGCAGCCCGTCCCCGGGGTTAGGAAACACCATATATTTT. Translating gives CASSPSPGLGNTIYF. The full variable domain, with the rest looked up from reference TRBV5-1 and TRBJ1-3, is KAGVTQTPRYLIKTRGQQVTLSCSPISGHRSVSWYQQTPGQGLQFLFEYFSETQRNKGNFPGRFSGRQFSNSRSEMNVSTLELGDSALYLCASSPSPGLGNTIYFGEGSWLTVV.

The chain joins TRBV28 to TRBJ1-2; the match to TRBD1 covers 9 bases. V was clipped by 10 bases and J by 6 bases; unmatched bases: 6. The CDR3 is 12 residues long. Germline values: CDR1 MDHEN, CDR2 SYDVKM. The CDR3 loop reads CATGDRENGYTF. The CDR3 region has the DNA TGTGCCACCGGGGACAGGGAGAATGGCTACACCTTC.